Here is one TCR beta chain with its context. What it binds is unknown. This specimen comes from a study of T cell responses to AZD1222 COVID-19 vaccine. Study findings and constraints: Repertoire collection took place solely once the T cell response had peaked.

With 8 bases clipped from V and 9 bases from J, the junction kept 7 bases outside the gene matches. Germline-derived CDR1 and CDR2 are MNHEY and SVGAGI. The CDR3 consists of 12 residues. The assay was immunoSEQ multiplex PCR, and TCRdb's table has in-frame clones only and misses some. The table shows some 140,000 clones, with roughly 90% occurring only once. The sequencing here drew on peripheral blood, taken on day 0 of AZD1222 vaccination. The chain couples TRBV6-5 to TRBJ2-1; 7 positions match TRBD2. The receptor comes from an adult in good health. The CDR3 coding sequence is TGTGCCAGCCATCTTGGGGGGGGTGAGCAGTTCTTC. Protein product: CASHLGGGEQFF.